This record concerns one TCR beta chain sequence. The target of this receptor is not known. No much larger clone exists at a distance of one base, and base qualities are not known. Using the deep immunoSEQ assay, multiplex PCR amplified TCR CDR3 regions from genomic DNA. For each cell subset, the extracted genomic DNA was distributed evenly across all wells of several immunoSEQ 96-well plates, and each plate served as one replicate. Each replicate PCR for sorted subsets received roughly 0.2 ug genomic DNA, equal to roughly 33,000 T cell genomes. Purified libraries were quantified with a Qubit 3.0 fluorometer, sized on a Bioanalyzer 2100, and re-quantified with the KAPA Library Quantification kit. A separate single-read 150-cycle Illumina NextSeq 550 flow cell was used to sequence each immunoSEQ 96-well plate. As for the authors' bioinformatics: Because the immunoSEQ output included only junctional sequences and no quality scores, the filtering could not be the same as the filtering used for full-length reads. To assign V/J genes and CDR3, sequences were annotated using PyIR, a Python wrapper for IgBLAST v1.9, with IMGT germline references. Reads with weak V/J assignments (E-value above 1e-6), missing CDR3, stop codons, out-of-frame junctions, or ambiguous translated residues were removed. V3J clonotypes were defined as sequences sharing the same inferred V gene, J gene, and CDR3 amino acid sequence. To compute the percentage overlap between repertoires, the number of shared unique clonotypes was divided by the size of the smaller repertoire. Repertoire richness was assessed with RTK rarefaction, the Chao1 estimator, and Recon v2.1 estimates of unobserved clonotypes. For all TCRbeta clonotypes obtained by the gDNA method from several donors, generation probabilities were computed with OLGA. The table comes from immuneACCESS by way of TCRdb, which keeps in-frame sequences with V and J called. Part of the clones is missing from these tables; in studies checked, under half for an unresolved V gene and the rest for unknown reasons. For V, J and clone size, that table is used; D and trimming come from the DNA. The sample data list about 2.2 million clones, and 85% to 95% of these were observed just once. The ten largest clones add up to roughly 1.7% of the sample.

CD8 naive samples consisted of CD45RO-negative cells that were positively selected for CCR7, yielding a CD45RA+CCR7+ population without TemRA cells. Donors were healthy HIV-negative adults with no recently reported acute infections or vaccinations. Every donor was a Caucasian adult living in Nashville, Tennessee, USA. After blood collection by leukapheresis, PBMCs were isolated using Ficoll-Histopaque density gradient centrifugation and then cryopreserved in the vapor phase of liquid nitrogen. Analytical flow cytometry was used to check the purity and quantity of each magnetically sorted T cell population. From each sorted fraction, genomic DNA was isolated and quantified by UV absorbance on a Nanodrop 2000c. This entry belongs to a study of shared clonotypes between healthy human individuals (dated by TCRdb to 2018 to 2020). For context, the study as a whole: Two women and a few men aged 18 to 49 years were included in the cohort. For each donor, three plates each were used for CD4 naive and CD4 memory, two plates were used for CD8 naive, and one plate was used for CD8 memory. To estimate repertoire size and how much clonotypes are shared between individuals, the study performed deep sequencing of blood TCR repertoires from five healthy adults. Different laboratories and diverse techniques were used to prepare libraries and sequence TCR repertoires, to increase sequencing depth and limit assay-specific biases. Between about 0.85 and 9.5 billion PBMCs per donor were obtained by leukapheresis. Overall study outcomes, separate from this receptor: Naive subsets generally had larger estimated clonotype richness than memory subsets did. Compared with non-shared clonotypes, clonotypes shared by all four sorted-subset donors had higher generation probabilities. Pairwise subsampling led to the expectation that sequencing depth would affect the degree of clonotype sharing among donors. Because the study included only a small number of donors, the genetic and exposure-history diversity represented was limited. Incomplete sequencing was indicated by rarefaction of sorted-subset datasets, despite the large sequencing depth. When a few donors were compared, the shared fraction of clonotypes was around 4.6% for naive CD4, roughly 3.3% for naive CD8, more than 2% for memory CD4, and under 0.5% for memory CD8. Sampling was limited to blood, and TCR repertoires in tissue likely differ from TCR repertoires in blood.

The germline V gene (reference sequence) yields GTSNPN for CDR1 and SVGIG for CDR2. Inclusive of the bounding cysteine and phenylalanine, the CDR3 is 11 residues long. Only CDR3 DNA is held: 33 bases, read in frame from base 1. A distance of 12 bases separates the germline ends of V and J, which lose 8 bases and 8 bases respectively. This receptor was obtained from a man aged 18 to 30 in good health. Some clones in this sample may be carry-over from other donors' samples. The sequenced material came from naive CD8+ T cells from PBMCs. Reading the label with the study, this specimen's cell subset or site is: CD45RA+CCR7+. The chain couples TRBV30 to TRBJ1-4, with the identity of the D gene unclear. The DNA sequence follows: TGTGCCGGAGGAAGTCGGGAAAAACTGTTTTTT. It is translated as CAGGSREKLFF.